The TCR beta chain described here comes from a study of PD-L1 blockade in urothelial cancer. As for the study in general: At 3 weeks after treatment start (second dose) and again at 6 weeks, blood was analyzed.

Sample time point: pretreatment peripheral blood. Synthetic analogs of TCR templates were spiked into every PCR. TCRdb's table, derived via immunoSEQ multiplex PCR, lists solely in-frame clones and lacks some. The sample yields about 74,000 clones, roughly 88% seen once. The receptor comes from a man aged 65 to 85 with urothelial cancer. Here the sequenced sample was PBMCs, taken around atezolizumab (anti-PD-L1) treatment.

The CDR3 is CASSEDSTSYEQYF. The CDR3 nucleotides read TGTGCCAGCAGTGAAGATTCCACATCCTACGAGCAGTACTTC. This rearrangement joins TRBV2 to TRBJ2-7; D is unclear. Germline loops: CDR1 SNHLY, CDR2 FYNNEI. Trimming removed 1 base from V and 1 base from J, with 8 bases in between. CDR3 length: 14 amino acids.